These 30 T cell receptor beta chains were all obtained from the same sample, sequenced in a study of CD4 T cell repertoires in COVID-19. The memory T cells were sequenced right after ex vivo isolation, without culture. Assay: immunoSEQ multiplex PCR; the TCRdb copy retains only in-frame clones and omits some. The sample lists under 8,500 clones; around 84% were seen once. The sequencing here drew on effector memory CD4+ T cells from blood, taken before the COVID-19 pandemic. The receptors stem from a human donor who had COVID-19.

The CDR3 coding sequence is TGTGCCAGCAGCTTAGGGGGGCAGGGCAGCCAGCCCCAGCATTTT. Encoded protein: CASSLGGQGSQPQHF. The J gene is TRBJ1-5, the V gene TRBV7-9, with D maybe TRBD1 (6 bases). With 1 base removed from V and 7 bases from J, the gap between germline ends came to 14 bases. The CDR3 is made up of 15 amino acids. The germline V gene has CDR1 SEHNR and CDR2 FQNEAQ (reference sequence).

The chain recombines TRBV30 with TRBJ2-5; TRBD2 matches 10 bases. TRBJ2-7 matches the DNA end more closely, so the J call is doubtful. The germline V gene has CDR1 GTSNPN and CDR2 SVGIG (reference sequence). The CDR3 is 13 amino acids. In DNA form, the CDR3 reads TGTGCCTGGAGTTGGACTAGCGGATACGAGCAGTACTTC. It specifies CAWSWTSGYEQYF.

V usage is TRBV5-1 and J usage is TRBJ1-1; 9 positions match TRBD1. Germline assignment: CDR1 SGHRS and CDR2 YFSETQ. The CDR3 is 15 residues long. Trimming at V came to 4 bases and at J to 1 base, leaving 5 bases not matched to a gene. CDR3 bases: TGCGCCAGCAGCCGTTGGACAGGGGAGAACACTGAAGCTTTCTTT. It translates to CASSRWTGENTEAFF.

The chain carries TRBV27 and TRBJ1-1; a possible D gene is TRBD1 (5 bases). Germline lookup yields CDR1 MNHEY and CDR2 SMNVEV (reference sequence). This CDR3 spans 14 amino acids. V lost 3 bases, J lost 10 bases, and 18 bases lay in between. The CDR3 coding sequence is TGTGCCAGCAGTTTGCAGGGAGGGGACGGCGGAGCTTTCTTT. This encodes CASSLQGGDGGAFF.

V and J are TRBV5-4 and TRBJ2-2, with D unresolved. CDR3 size: 14 residues. Germline-derived CDR1 and CDR2 are SGHNT and YYREEE (reference sequence). V dropped 0 bases and J dropped 2 bases, with 5 bases sitting between them. CDR3 nucleotides: TGTGCCAGCAGCTTGGGACAAAACACCGGGGAGCTGTTTTTT. It specifies CASSLGQNTGELFF.

The rearrangement uses TRBV19 and TRBJ2-6; a possible D gene is TRBD1 (6 bases). Germline V gives CDR1 LNHDA, CDR2 SQIVND (reference sequence). The CDR3 loop spans 11 amino acids. V was shortened by 4 bases and J by 15 bases, with 10 bases between the two germline ends. The CDR3 loop is CASSTRQDLTF. CDR3 in DNA: TGTGCCAGTAGTACTCGACAGGACCTGACTTTC.

The chain carries TRBV5-1 and TRBJ2-5; D gene unclear. The J call may be mistaken, given a closer DNA end match to TRBJ2-7. Germline-derived CDR1 and CDR2 are SGHRS and YFSETQ. The CDR3 consists of 13 residues. The CDR3 protein is CASSLSPSYEQYF. CDR3 DNA: TGCGCCAGCAGCCTTTCCCCCTCCTACGAGCAGTACTTC.

This chain uses TRBV2 with TRBJ1-6; TRBD1 agrees at 11 bases. Trimming took 6 bases from V and 5 from J; bases not matched to a gene: 3. Germline values: CDR1 SNHLY, CDR2 FYNNEI. The CDR3 has 15 amino acids. CDR3 nucleotides: TGTGCCAGCAGAGGGGGACAGGGGGATAATTCACCCCTCCACTTT. Translation gives CASRGGQGDNSPLHF.

J is TRBJ2-2 and V is TRBV19; D possibly corresponds to TRBD2 (5 bases). The length of the CDR3 is 18 residues. Germline CDR1 is LNHDA and CDR2 is SQIVND (reference sequence). Trimming pared 2 bases from V and 1 base from J, leaving 17 bases between. The CDR3 reads CASSIIWFGGLNTGELFF. In DNA, the CDR3 is TGTGCCAGTAGTATAATATGGTTCGGCGGACTGAACACCGGGGAGCTGTTTTTT.

The chain recombines TRBV23-1 with TRBJ2-7; 7 positions match TRBD1. TRBV23-1 is noted as an ORF with a role that remains uncertain. This CDR3 is 13 amino acids long. After removal of 7 bases from V and 1 base from J, the junction contained 4 bases not matched to a gene. The CDR3: CASTRQGSYEQYF. The CDR3, as DNA: TGCGCCAGCACTCGACAGGGATCCTACGAGCAGTACTTC.

This chain uses TRBV7-6 with TRBJ2-7; 8 nucleotides match TRBD2. CDR1 is SGHVS and CDR2 is FNYEAQ in the germline V gene. The CDR3 sequence is 16 residues long. Trimming took 4 bases from V and 2 from J; bases not matched to a gene: 10. The CDR3 here is CASSWGASGQTYEQYF. CDR3 nucleotides: TGTGCCAGCAGCTGGGGGGCTAGCGGGCAAACCTACGAGCAGTACTTC. The whole variable domain, remainder taken from reference TRBV7-6 and TRBJ2-7, is GAGVSQSPRYKVTKRGQDVALRCDPISGHVSLYWYRQALGQGPEFLTYFNYEAQQDKSGLPNDRFSAERPEGSISTLTIQRTEQRDSAMYRCASSWGASGQTYEQYFGPGTRLTVT.

The chain links TRBV2 to TRBJ2-7, with 10 nucleotides matching TRBD2. Germline CDR1 and CDR2: SNHLY and FYNNEI. After removal of 6 bases from V and 0 bases from J, the junction contained 2 bases not matched to a gene. The CDR3 is 14 amino acids. Written as DNA, the CDR3 is TGTGCCAGCAGCGGACTAGCGGCCTCCTACGAGCAGTACTTC. Its protein product is CASSGLAASYEQYF.

The chain uses TRBV11-2 and TRBJ2-5; 9 nucleotides align to TRBD2. The V gene end was trimmed by 7 bases and the J gene end by 4 bases; junction bases not matched to a gene: 10. CDR1 and CDR2 (germline): SGHAT, FQNNGV. The CDR3 runs 15 residues. The CDR3 is CASNLGGGARETQYF. CDR3 DNA: TGTGCCAGCAATTTGGGCGGGGGGGCTCGAGAGACCCAGTACTTC.

This clone was seen a single time. The CDR3 coding sequence is TGTGCCAGCAGCCAAGGAGGAGCTAGCGGAGCCTACGAGCAGTACTTC. This gives the protein CASSQGGASGAYEQYF. The chain couples TRBV4-2 to TRBJ2-7; 7 bases align to TRBD2. The germline CDR1 and CDR2 sequences are LGHNA and YNFKEQ. Trimming at V came to 1 base and at J to 2 bases, leaving 8 bases not matched to a gene. The CDR3 length is 16 residues.

This chain links TRBV19 with TRBJ2-5; TRBD1 matches at 7 bases. V gave up 6 bases and J gave up 5 bases; unmatched junction bases: 6. The germline V gene has CDR1 LNHDA and CDR2 SQIVND (reference sequence). This CDR3 has 13 amino acids. CDR3 protein: CASREGGLETQYF. The CDR3 DNA reads as TGTGCCAGTAGAGAAGGGGGCTTGGAGACCCAGTACTTC.

The chain links TRBV2 to TRBJ1-6, with 11 nucleotides matching TRBD1. CDR1 and CDR2 (germline): SNHLY, FYNNEI. This CDR3 contains 14 residues. After removal of 5 bases from V and 9 bases from J, the junction contained 3 bases not matched to a gene. The CDR3 here is CASSPGTGGSPLHF. The CDR3 nucleotides are TGTGCCAGCAGTCCCGGGACAGGGGGTTCACCCCTCCACTTT.

The gene calls are TRBV10-3 and TRBJ1-5, with D perhaps TRBD1 (6 bases). CDR1 and CDR2 from the germline V gene are ENHRY and SYGVKD. There are 14 residues in the CDR3. V was clipped by 4 bases and J by 3 bases, with 10 bases between them. The CDR3 nucleotides are TGTGCCATCAGTGGAACAGGGAACAATCAGCCCCAGCATTTT. Translated, it gives CAISGTGNNQPQHF.

This sequence joins TRBV11-2 and TRBJ2-2, with D possibly matching TRBD1 (5 bases). The CDR3 is made up of 13 amino acids. Trimming left V 5 bases short and J 5 bases short, with 9 bases between. From germline, CDR1 is SGHAT and CDR2 FQNNGV. CDR3 coding DNA: TGTGCCAGCAGCGGGGCATTGACCGGGGAGCTGTTTTTT. Protein sequence: CASSGALTGELFF.

J is TRBJ2-3 and V is TRBV5-1; TRBD2 matches at 14 bases. Germline CDR1 SGHRS, CDR2 YFSETQ. The trim removed 5 bases at V and 4 bases at J, leaving 12 bases unmatched. The CDR3 is 18 residues long. CDR3 coding DNA: TGCGCCAGCAGGACGGGACTAGCGGGAGTAGTGTCGGCAGATACGCAGTATTTT. The encoded protein is CASRTGLAGVVSADTQYF.

This clone was recorded a few times. V usage is TRBV6-1 and J usage is TRBJ2-7, with 11 bases identical to TRBD2. Germline values: CDR1 MNHNS, CDR2 SASEGT. The CDR3 consists of 15 residues. The V and J ends lost 2 bases and 2 bases, in that order; junction bases with no gene match: 2. In DNA, the CDR3 is TGTGCCAGCAGTGAATCACTAGCGGGAGCCTACGAGCAGTACTTC. It yields the protein CASSESLAGAYEQYF.

On this clone itself: Other nucleotide sequences in the sample specify the same CDR3. The chain is built from TRBV6-1 and TRBJ1-5; D perhaps matches TRBD1 (5 bases). Germline loops: CDR1 MNHNS, CDR2 SASEGT. The CDR3 consists of 14 residues. V was shortened by 2 bases and J by 2 bases, with 7 bases between the two germline ends. The CDR3 reads CASSEIRGNQPQHF. CDR3 in DNA: TGTGCCAGCAGTGAAATCAGGGGCAATCAGCCCCAGCATTTT.

The chain employs TRBV10-2 and TRBJ1-4, with a tentative D call TRBD1 (6 bases). The CDR3 extends over 14 amino acids. Germline V gene sequence: CDR1 WSHSY, CDR2 SAAADI. Trimming pared 6 bases from V and 8 bases from J, leaving 16 bases between. The CDR3 DNA reads as TGCGCCAGCAGAGGGTCAGGGGAATGGGAAAAACTGTTTTTT. Translation gives CASRGSGEWEKLFF.

V and J are TRBV6-1 and TRBJ1-3; 8 positions agree with TRBD1. V lost 2 bases and J lost 0; bases outside the gene matches: 3. The germline CDR1 and CDR2 sequences are MNHNS and SASEGT. The CDR3 totals 16 residues. The CDR3 spells CASSERTGSSGNTIYF. DNA for the CDR3: TGTGCCAGCAGTGAACGGACAGGGAGCTCTGGAAACACCATATATTTT.

V is TRBV28 and J is TRBJ2-7, with 13 bases aligning to TRBD2. The CDR3 sequence is 17 residues long. The germline gives CDR1 MDHEN, CDR2 SYDVKM. The ends lost 6 bases at V and 4 bases at J; junction bases unmatched: 12. CDR3: CASSLPAGLAGSYEQYF. As DNA, the CDR3 is TGTGCCAGCAGCTTACCCGCGGGACTAGCGGGAAGTTACGAGCAGTACTTC.

The chain uses TRBV10-3 and TRBJ1-1, with TRBD1 identical over 9 bases. The junction had 6 bases not matched to a gene; V was cut back by 6 bases and J by 1 base. CDR3 length: 15 residues. Germline CDR1 is ENHRY and CDR2 is SYGVKD. CDR3 bases: TGTGCCATCAGGCCCACAGGGGGCAGGAACACTGAAGCTTTCTTT. The encoded protein is CAIRPTGGRNTEAFF.

Within the sample, this clone is medium-sized. The V and J genes are TRBV10-3 and TRBJ2-7; 9 nucleotides agree with TRBD1. Germline V gene sequence: CDR1 ENHRY, CDR2 SYGVKD. The CDR3 totals 16 residues. V was pared by 4 bases and J by 0 bases, with 7 bases of the junction left unmatched. CDR3 nucleotides: TGTGCCATCAGTGTACCGGGACAGGGAGCCTCCTACGAGCAGTACTTC. Its translation: CAISVPGQGASYEQYF.

V usage is TRBV2 and J usage is TRBJ2-5, with 9 bases matching TRBD1. The CDR3 runs to 14 residues. Germline CDR1 reads SNHLY; CDR2 reads FYNNEI. Germline trimming cut 4 bases from V and 5 bases from J; bases unmatched to any gene: 5. The CDR3 spells CASSGRDRAETQYF. The CDR3 bases are TGTGCCAGCAGTGGTAGGGACAGGGCTGAGACCCAGTACTTC.

This clone was counted once. The chain combines TRBV11-3 with TRBJ2-7, with D hard to call. The V and J ends lost 4 bases and 2 bases respectively, with 15 bases between them. From germline, CDR1 is SGHNT and CDR2 YENEEA. This CDR3 is built from 15 residues. The DNA of the CDR3 is TGTGCCAGCAGCTCTCTAAGTGGGCCCACCTACGAGCAGTACTTC. It encodes CASSSLSGPTYEQYF. The variable domain in full, completed from reference TRBV11-3 and TRBJ2-7, reads EAGVVQSPRYKIIEKKQPVAFWCNPISGHNTLYWYLQNLGQGPELLIRYENEEAVDDSQLPKDRFSAERLKGVDSTLKIQPAELGDSAVYLCASSSLSGPTYEQYFGPGTRLTVT.

The chain is built from TRBV6-1 and TRBJ2-2; 10 bases match TRBD2. From germline, CDR1 is MNHNS and CDR2 SASEGT. V lost 6 bases, J lost 4 bases, and 5 bases stayed unmatched. This CDR3 contains 15 residues. CDR3 in amino acids: CASRAGGPGTGELFF. CDR3 in DNA: TGTGCCAGCAGAGCGGGGGGGCCCGGCACCGGGGAGCTGTTTTTT.

The chain carries TRBV11-2 and TRBJ1-3; 8 bases are shared with TRBD1. J lost 0 bases, V lost 3 bases, and 4 bases had no gene match. This CDR3 is built from 16 residues. Per germline, CDR1 SGHAT and CDR2 FQNNGV. The CDR3 coding sequence is TGTGCCAGCAGCTTGACAGGGGACCCCTCTGGAAACACCATATATTTT. Translated: CASSLTGDPSGNTIYF.